The 7 T cell receptor beta chains below all came from one sample that was sequenced in a study of cytomegalovirus exposure and HLA in healthy donors. PCR employed 60 Vbeta and 13 Jbeta primers. Here immunoSEQ multiplex PCR was the method, and the copy in TCRdb shows in-frame clones only, minus some. The sample lists around 200,000 clones; 79% were seen once. The sequencing input was PBMCs. The source of these receptors is a woman aged 30 to 39 in good health and CMV-seropositive.

This chain connects TRBV7-2 to TRBJ2-3; D uncertain. This CDR3 region has 13 residues. Trimming removed 2 bases from V and 6 bases from J, with 9 bases in between. The germline V gene encodes CDR1 SGHTA and CDR2 FQGNSA. CDR3 protein: CASSLMRLDTQYF. The CDR3, as DNA: TGTGCCAGCAGCTTAATGCGGTTGGATACGCAGTATTTT.

The table lists this clone with a count of one. The V and J genes are TRBV29-1 and TRBJ1-2, with 7 bases that match TRBD1. CDR3 length: 15 residues. CDR1 is SQVTM, CDR2 ANQGSEA, per germline. With V trimmed by 3 bases and J by 0 bases, 7 bases remained unmatched. Here the CDR3 DNA reads TGCAGCGTTGATGAGAGGGGGCTCACTAACTATGGCTACACCTTC. The encoded protein is CSVDERGLTNYGYTF. Combining the CDR3 with reference TRBV29-1 and TRBJ1-2 gives the whole variable domain SAVISQKPSRDICQRGTSLTIQCQVDSQVTMMFWYRQQPGQSLTLIATANQGSEATYESGFVIDKFPISRPNLTFSTLTVSNMSPEDSSIYLCSVDERGLTNYGYTFGSGTRLTVV.

V gene TRBV7-6 combines with J gene TRBJ2-7, with 10 nucleotides matching TRBD1. J was trimmed by 1 base and V by 6 bases; bases with no gene match: 6. The CDR3 spans 15 residues. The germline CDR1 and CDR2 sequences are SGHVS and FNYEAQ. CDR3 amino acids: CASRPRTGGSYEQYF. CDR3 DNA sequence: TGTGCCAGCAGACCCAGGACAGGGGGGTCCTACGAGCAGTACTTC.

This clone was observed once. CDR3 nucleotides: TGTGCCAGCAGCTTGACCCCGGGCTTTGTAGCGGGGGTTTGGGAGCAGTACTTC. The encoded protein is CASSLTPGFVAGVWEQYF. The rearrangement joins TRBV5-5 to TRBJ2-7; 9 bases match TRBD2. With 1 base clipped from V and 7 bases from J, the junction kept 18 bases outside the gene matches. Germline lookup yields CDR1 SGHKS and CDR2 YYEKEE (reference sequence). This CDR3 has 18 residues.

This clone was found a few times. This likely stems from a read error, as it lies one base from a far larger clone. At the DNA level, this CDR3 is encoded by other sequences in the same sample as well. V and J are TRBV11-2 and TRBJ2-6, with unresolved D. The length of the CDR3 is 17 residues. Trimming removed 5 bases from V and 0 bases from J, with 14 bases in between. Germline values: CDR1 SGHAT, CDR2 FQNNGV. The CDR3 is CASSQDGDNSGANVLTF. The DNA for the CDR3 is TGTGCCAGCAGCCAAGATGGCGACAACTCTGGGGCCAACGTCCTGACTTTC.

V gene TRBV2 combines with J gene TRBJ2-3, with 9 bases fitting TRBD2. The CDR3 loop spans 16 amino acids. V lost 7 bases to trimming and J lost 1 base; unmatched junction nucleotides: 9. Germline V CDR1 and CDR2: SNHLY, FYNNEI. The chain's CDR3 is CASIRYPSGGTDTQYF. The CDR3 coding sequence is TGTGCCAGCATTCGTTACCCTAGCGGGGGCACAGATACGCAGTATTTT. Looking up the rest from reference TRBV2 and TRBJ2-3 gives the full variable domain: EPEVTQTPSHQVTQMGQEVILRCVPISNHLYFYWYRQILGQKVEFLVSFYNNEISEKSEIFDDQFSVERPDGSNFTLKIRSTKLEDSAMYFCASIRYPSGGTDTQYFGPGTRLTVL.

The rearrangement joins TRBV11-2 to TRBJ2-2; TRBD1 matches 7 bases. Trimming took 2 bases from V and 8 from J; bases not matched to a gene: 11. The CDR3 spans 16 residues. The germline CDR1 and CDR2 sequences are SGHAT and FQNNGV. This CDR3 is CASSLYPLQGEGELFF. CDR3 sequence (DNA): TGTGCCAGCAGCTTATACCCTCTGCAGGGGGAAGGGGAGCTGTTTTTT.